Below are 18 T cell receptor beta chains sequenced from a single sample in a study of response to subunit inactivated influenza vaccine. TCRdb recomputed calls from the RT-PCR reads with MiXCR, one row per CDR3 protein. The sample records about 540,000 distinct CDR3 sequences, roughly 23% being singletons. These records were also assigned to another study, of T cells expressing NK-cell markers. Turning to that study: 5'RACE template switching built TCR beta cDNA with unique molecular identifiers.

Material: CD4+ T cells sorted from PBMCs, obtained approximately 12 days after vaccination. Receptors were obtained from a man in his fifties who received an inactivated influenza vaccine.

This chain joins TRBV7-2 and TRBJ2-2; 8 bases are shared with TRBD2. The V gene end was trimmed by 5 bases and the J gene end by 4 bases; junction bases not matched to a gene: 6. The CDR3 spans 15 residues. Looked up from germline, CDR1 is SGHTA and CDR2 is FQGNSA. CDR3: CASSINGRATGELFF. The CDR3 DNA sequence: TGTGCCAGCAGCATCAACGGGAGGGCCACCGGGGAGCTGTTTTTT. The full variable domain, completed using reference TRBV7-2 and TRBJ2-2, is GAGVSQSPSNKVTEKGKDVELRCDPISGHTALYWYRQSLGQGLEFLIYFQGNSAPDKSGLPSDRFSAERTGGSVSTLTIQRTQQEDSAVYLCASSINGRATGELFFGEGSRLTVL.

The V gene is TRBV7-9, the J gene TRBJ2-3; the D gene is possibly TRBD2 (5 bases). The V end was cut by 5 bases, the J end by 6 bases, with 15 bases between. Per the germline V gene, CDR1 is SEHNR and CDR2 is FQNEAQ (reference sequence). The CDR3 is 14 amino acids. The CDR3 is CASSAPRRTDTQYF. The CDR3 nucleotides are TGTGCCAGCAGCGCACCCCGGCGGACTGATACGCAGTATTTT.

The rearrangement uses TRBV20-1 and TRBJ2-2; 11 bases agree with TRBD2. CDR3 size: 16 residues. CDR1 is DFQATT and CDR2 is SNEGSKA in the germline V gene (reference sequence). V gave up 3 bases and J gave up 1 base; unmatched junction bases: 4. CDR3 sequence (DNA): TGCAGTGCTAGCACCCTAGCGGGAGGGAACACCGGGGAGCTGTTTTTT. This codes for CSASTLAGGNTGELFF.

V is TRBV18 and J is TRBJ2-3; D not certain. This CDR3 spans 15 amino acids. Germline V gene data show CDR1 as KGHSH and CDR2 as LQKENI. Trimming took off 5 bases at V and 4 bases at J, with 16 bases between the two ends. Here the CDR3 DNA reads TGTGCCAGCTCAATGAACAGAGAGCGAGCAGATACGCAGTATTTT. Amino acids: CASSMNRERADTQYF.

The chain employs TRBV7-3 and TRBJ1-1; the D is unclear. The CDR3 loop spans 13 amino acids. Germline V gene sequence: CDR1 SGHTA, CDR2 FQGTGA. V dropped 3 bases and J dropped 6 bases, with 11 bases sitting between them. Here the CDR3 DNA reads TGTGCCAGCAGCTTGGGCGCGGGGTCTGAAGCTTTCTTT. Its translation is CASSLGAGSEAFF.

Only a few counts were recorded for this clonotype. This sequence joins TRBV5-1 and TRBJ2-5; D is ambiguous. Between the trimmed V and J ends, which lost 0 bases and 1 base, there was a span of 7 bases. Germline-derived CDR1 and CDR2 are SGHRS and YFSETQ. This CDR3 is built from 14 residues. Here the CDR3 reads CASSLEQIQETQYF. The CDR3 DNA follows: TGCGCCAGCAGCTTGGAACAGATCCAAGAGACCCAGTACTTC.

This clonotype was recorded a few times. This sequence joins TRBV29-1 and TRBJ2-1, with 9 bases matching TRBD2. The germline CDR1 and CDR2 sequences are SQVTM and ANQGSEA. The CDR3 has 14 residues. With 7 bases clipped from V and 6 bases from J, the junction kept 10 bases outside the gene matches. In nucleotides, the CDR3 is TGCAGCGGTTCTTCCGGGACTAGCATCAATGAGCAGTTCTTC. Translated, it gives CSGSSGTSINEQFF.

This clonotype was recorded at least ten times. V usage is TRBV12-3 or TRBV12-4 and J usage is TRBJ2-3, with TRBD2 identical over 9 bases. The CDR3 has 14 residues. V trimming: 8 bases; J trimming: 2 bases; junction bases outside the gene matches: 5. This CDR3 is CASRQREATDTQYF. The DNA for the CDR3 is TGTGCCAGCCGGCAGCGGGAGGCCACAGATACGCAGTATTTT.

The V call is TRBV5-1, the J call TRBJ2-1; D call uncertain. The V and J ends lost 0 bases and 2 bases respectively, with 9 bases between them. This CDR3 comprises 15 residues. From germline, CDR1 is SGHRS and CDR2 YFSETQ. The CDR3 loop is CASSLDVSTYNEQFF. In nucleotides, the CDR3 is TGCGCCAGCAGCTTGGACGTTTCCACCTACAATGAGCAGTTCTTC.

The J gene is TRBJ2-1, the V gene TRBV13; 8 nucleotides align to TRBD2. CDR1 and CDR2 from the germline V gene are PRHDT and FYEKMQ (reference sequence). V trimming: 6 bases; J trimming: 3 bases; junction bases outside the gene matches: 22. The CDR3 runs to 20 residues. The CDR3 region has the DNA TGTGCCAGCAGGGAGTTAGCGGGGTTACTCGACGCCGCAAACTACAATGAGCAGTTCTTC. It specifies CASRELAGLLDAANYNEQFF.

This clonotype was found many times. The V and J genes are TRBV12-3 or TRBV12-4 and TRBJ1-1; D is unclear. CDR3 length equals 12 residues. V was cut by 6 bases and J by 6 bases, with 11 bases left in between. The CDR3 nucleotides read TGTGCCAGCAGCCGAATAGAAGCTGAAGCTTTCTTT. Translation gives CASSRIEAEAFF.

The genes are TRBV2 and TRBJ2-7; 7 nucleotides match TRBD1. V lost 4 bases, J lost 6 bases, and 6 bases stayed unmatched. The CDR3 spans 13 residues. Germline CDR1 is SNHLY and CDR2 is FYNNEI. The DNA of the CDR3 is TGTGCCAGCAGTGGCACAGGGGTGCGCGAGCAGTACTTC. It encodes CASSGTGVREQYF.

The rearrangement joins TRBV5-5 to TRBJ2-3; D ambiguous. CDR1 is SGHKS, CDR2 YYEKEE, per germline (reference sequence). The CDR3 is 17 residues long. Deletions cut 1 base from V and 1 base from J, with 16 bases between. This chain's CDR3 is CASSLQVTAYGTDTQYF. DNA for the CDR3: TGTGCCAGCAGCTTGCAAGTTACGGCGTACGGCACAGATACGCAGTATTTT.

The chain has TRBV4-3 and TRBJ2-7; tentative D call: TRBD2 (5 bases). The CDR3 covers 14 residues. The ends were cut back, 1 base at V and 6 bases at J, with 13 bases in the middle. Germline values: CDR1 LGHNA, CDR2 YSLEER. The DNA of the CDR3 is TGCGCCAGCAGCCAAGGTCTCGGGGAGCGCGAGCAGTACTTC. Protein sequence: CASSQGLGEREQYF.

This clonotype came up many times. This chain joins TRBV12-3 or TRBV12-4 and TRBJ2-2, with 8 positions matching TRBD1. The CDR3 runs to 14 residues. With V trimmed by 8 bases and J by 5 bases, 7 bases remained unmatched. CDR3: CASWPQGATGELFF. The CDR3 bases are TGTGCCAGCTGGCCCCAGGGGGCAACCGGGGAGCTGTTTTTT.

The CDR3, as DNA: TGCGCCAGCAGCCAGGTCGGTGGTCGGGAAAAACTGTTTTTT. Residues: CASSQVGGREKLFF. This chain connects TRBV4-1 to TRBJ1-4, with D unresolved. CDR1 and CDR2 (germline): MGHRA, YSYEKL. CDR3 length: 14 residues. V lost 3 bases and J lost 8, with 13 bases in between.

This clonotype occurred many times. The genes are TRBV7-6 and TRBJ2-1, with 13 bases fitting TRBD2. The trim removed 5 bases at V and 5 bases at J, leaving 6 bases unmatched. This CDR3 has 16 residues. Germline-derived CDR1 and CDR2 are SGHVS and FNYEAQ. CDR3: CASSPGLAGFNNEQFF. The CDR3 region has the DNA TGTGCCAGCAGCCCGGGACTAGCGGGGTTCAACAATGAGCAGTTCTTC.

J is TRBJ2-7 and V is TRBV28; TRBD1 matches 12 bases. This CDR3 is 15 amino acids long. Germline CDR1 reads MDHEN; CDR2 reads SYDVKM. V lost 7 bases to trimming and J lost 2 bases; unmatched junction nucleotides: 6. The CDR3 sequence: CASTRGQGAPYEQYF. For the CDR3, the DNA is TGTGCCAGCACGAGGGGACAGGGGGCCCCCTACGAGCAGTACTTC.